Listed here are 21 T cell receptor beta chains from one sample, sequenced in a study of tumor and adjacent non-tumor tissue in lung cancer. The library came from three nested PCR rounds adapted from ARM-PCR protocols. From the multiplex PCR reads, TCRdb called clonotypes with MiXCR, one entry per CDR3 protein. The sample holds 40,000 to 60,000 distinct CDR3 sequences, 55% to 65% seen once. No cell sorting was done before RNA was extracted from the tissue. More than 3 cm separated this lung sample from the edge of the tumor. The sample was distant non-tumor lung tissue. These receptor sequences come from an older woman with non-small cell lung cancer.

This clonotype was detected only once. The rearrangement links TRBV11-3 to TRBJ1-2, with D possibly matching TRBD1 (6 bases). V was cut by 5 bases and J by 2 bases, with 9 bases left in between. This CDR3 has 13 residues. Germline V CDR1 and CDR2: SGHNT, YENEEA. The CDR3 spells CASSPQGNYGYTF. In DNA form, the CDR3 reads TGTGCCAGCAGCCCCCAGGGGAACTATGGCTACACCTTC.

Note on this clonotype: The junction departs from the called germline gene at one end, perhaps through a read error. CDR3 sequence: CNVEMVGGGTQYF. The DNA for the CDR3 is TGCAACGTTGAAATGGTGGGGGGGGGGACCCAGTACTTC. The genes are TRBV29-1 and TRBJ2-5, with TRBD2 matching 7 bases. Germline V gene lookup returns CDR1 SQVTM and CDR2 ANQGSEA. The CDR3 has 13 amino acids.

This clonotype turned up a few times. This chain uses TRBV10-3 with TRBJ1-2, with D possibly matching TRBD1 (6 bases). With 6 bases removed from V and 8 bases from J, the gap between germline ends came to 25 bases. Germline V gene data show CDR1 as ENHRY and CDR2 as SYGVKD. The CDR3 length is 16 residues. Here the CDR3 DNA reads TGTGCCATCAGCGTACCTGGACTGGGGGTAGGACAGGGCTACACCTTC. It yields the protein CAISVPGLGVGQGYTF.

For this clonotype: At one boundary the junction diverges from the germline segment, which might be a read error. The chain uses TRBV29-1 and TRBJ2-1; TRBD2 aligns across 8 bases. The CDR3 covers 16 residues. The germline V gene has CDR1 SQVTM and CDR2 ANQGSEA. In nucleotides, the CDR3 is TGTAGCGTTGATACGTTTAGCGGGGTCACCTACAATGAGCAGTTCTTC. This translates into CSVDTFSGVTYNEQFF.

A word on this clonotype: A much bigger clone sits one base away, suggesting this may be a read error. The rearrangement links TRBV4-1 to TRBJ2-5, with D possibly TRBD2 on 6 matching bases. V was clipped by 2 bases and J by 1 base, with 14 bases between them. Germline CDR1 is MGHRA and CDR2 is YSYEKL. The CDR3 loop spans 16 amino acids. The CDR3 coding sequence is TGCGCCAGCAGCCAATGCGATATAGCGGCCCAAGAGACCCAGTACTTC. It translates to CASSQCDIAAQETQYF.

This clonotype was counted between two and nine times. This rearrangement joins TRBV30 to TRBJ1-2; D uncertain. Trimming stripped 0 bases from V and 4 bases from J, with 9 bases between. Germline CDR1 GTSNPN, CDR2 SVGIG (reference sequence). The CDR3 has 13 residues. The CDR3 sequence is CAWSVGWSYGYTF. In DNA, the CDR3 is TGTGCCTGGAGTGTAGGCTGGAGCTATGGCTACACCTTC.

Notes on this clonotype: A much larger clone differs by one base, so this may be a read error. The gene calls are TRBV6-1 and TRBJ2-7, with 10 bases that match TRBD2. Per the germline V gene, CDR1 is MNHNS and CDR2 is SASEGT. This CDR3 comprises 15 residues. CDR3 in DNA: TGTGCCAACAGTGAAAGGCTAGCGGGAGACTACGAGCAGTACTTC. Translated, it gives CANSERLAGDYEQYF.

Concerning this clonotype itself: One junction end does not reproduce the germline sequence, and a read error may be involved. This chain uses TRBV4-2 with TRBJ2-7; D may be TRBD1 (6 bases). Germline V gives CDR1 LGHNA, CDR2 YNFKEQ. The CDR3 is 15 amino acids. CDR3 in DNA: TGTGCCAACAGCAGGGGCGACATCCCGACTTACGAGCAGTACTTC. Translation: CANSRGDIPTYEQYF.

This chain uses TRBV11-1 with TRBJ2-1; 11 bases are shared with TRBD2. The V gene end was trimmed by 8 bases and the J gene end by 5 bases; junction bases not matched to a gene: 8. The length of the CDR3 is 15 residues. Looked up from germline, CDR1 is SGHAT and CDR2 is FQDESV (reference sequence). The CDR3 nucleotides read TGTGCCAGCGCCCTAGCGGGACTAGCGGACAATGAGCAGTTCTTC. Translating it yields CASALAGLADNEQFF.

A word on this clonotype: One end of the junction is discordant with germline, which a read error may explain. The chain links TRBV11-3 to TRBJ2-3; no clear D. This CDR3 has 14 amino acids. Germline CDR1 SGHNT, CDR2 YENEEA. This CDR3 reads CASSLASHPNTRYF. The CDR3, as DNA: TGTGCCAGCAGCTTAGCCTCCCACCCAAATACGCGGTATTTT.

As to this clonotype: This could be a read error, since a much larger clone is one nucleotide away. The chain carries TRBV28 and TRBJ2-5, with 9 bases lining up with TRBD1. The CDR3 length is 15 residues. With V trimmed by 6 bases and J by 4 bases, 9 bases remained unmatched. From germline, CDR1 is MDHEN and CDR2 SYDVKM. The CDR3, as DNA: TGTGCCAGCAGGGACCGGGACAGGGAGCGAGAGACCCAGTACTTC. It translates to CASRDRDRERETQYF.

A word on this clonotype: Since the CDR3 does not end with the conserved phenylalanine or tryptophan, this likely comes from a read error. The chain links TRBV11-1 to TRBJ1-2; D is unclear. This CDR3 has 13 amino acids. Germline loops: CDR1 SGHAT, CDR2 FQDESV (reference sequence). CDR3 residues: CQQSFGIGYGYTL. The DNA for the CDR3 is TGCCAGCAGTCATTCGGGATTGGCTATGGCTACACCTTG.

In regard to this clonotype: This may come from a read error, since a much larger clone is one base off. This chain connects TRBV6-5 to TRBJ2-7; 11 bases map to TRBD2. CDR1 MNHEY and CDR2 SVGAGI come from the germline V gene. This CDR3 contains 15 residues. The CDR3 is CASQKTSGDSYEQCF. In DNA form, the CDR3 reads TGTGCCAGCCAGAAGACTAGCGGGGACTCCTACGAGCAGTGCTTC.

Remarks on this clonotype: A junction end diverges from the germline sequence, so it may reflect a read error. The gene calls are TRBV6-2 or TRBV6-3 and TRBJ2-7, with 7 positions matching TRBD1. CDR1 MNHEY and CDR2 SVGEGT come from the germline V gene. The CDR3 totals 13 residues. The CDR3 reads CVSGNGQDYEQYF. DNA for the CDR3: TGTGTCAGCGGTAACGGACAGGACTACGAGCAGTACTTC.

Points on this clonotype: One end of the junction varies from germline; a read error may be responsible. The chain carries TRBV6-5 and TRBJ2-7; no definite D call. From germline, CDR1 is MNHEY and CDR2 SVGAGI. The CDR3 sequence is 14 residues long. The CDR3 DNA is TGTACCAGCAGTTACCTCGCCATGAACTACGAGCAGTACTTC. Residues: CTSSYLAMNYEQYF.

The count of this clonotype is one. This could be a read error, since a much larger clone is one nucleotide away. The chain combines TRBV20-1 with TRBJ2-7; 9 positions agree with TRBD2. Looked up from germline, CDR1 is DFQATT and CDR2 is SNEGSKA (reference sequence). This CDR3 has 11 residues. The CDR3: CGASGERGQYF. The CDR3 nucleotides read TGCGGTGCTAGCGGGGAGCGGGGGCAGTACTTC.

As for this clonotype: This may come from a read error, since a much larger clone is one base off. The J gene is TRBJ1-1, the V gene TRBV11-2; a weak D match, TRBD1 (5 bases). CDR1 is SGHAT and CDR2 is FQNNGV in the germline V gene. The CDR3 runs to 11 residues. V gave up 7 bases and J gave up 7 bases, with 10 bases separating them. The chain's CDR3 is CASNFGGEAFF. The CDR3 DNA reads TGTGCCAGCAACTTTGGGGGTGAAGCTTTCTTT.

The V and J genes are TRBV2 and TRBJ1-1, with unresolved D. Between the trimmed V and J ends, which lost 6 bases and 5 bases, there was a span of 13 bases. CDR3 size: 13 residues. Germline V lookup: CDR1 SNHLY, CDR2 FYNNEI. The CDR3 nucleotides are TGTGCCAGCAGACCGTCGGGGTGGACTGAAGCTTTCTTT. This codes for CASRPSGWTEAFF. The full variable domain, with the rest looked up from reference TRBV2 and TRBJ1-1, is EPEVTQTPSHQVTQMGQEVILRCVPISNHLYFYWYRQILGQKVEFLVSFYNNEISEKSEIFDDQFSVERPDGSNFTLKIRSTKLEDSAMYFCASRPSGWTEAFFGQGTRLTVV.

With regard to this clonotype: Given the absence of the conserved phenylalanine or tryptophan at the CDR3 end, a read error is likely. V and J are TRBV11-1 and TRBJ2-7; D is perhaps TRBD2 (6 bases). Looked up from germline, CDR1 is SGHAT and CDR2 is FQDESV (reference sequence). This CDR3 is 14 amino acids long. CDR3 sequence (DNA): TGTTCTAGCAGCTTCGAAGCGGGTCGGTACGAGCAGTACATC. Translated, it gives CSSSFEAGRYEQYI.

This clonotype was recorded once. One end of the junction does not line up with germline, which may come from a read error. V and J are TRBV6-5 and TRBJ2-6; tentatively, D is TRBD2 (5 bases). CDR3 length: 16 amino acids. Germline V gene lookup returns CDR1 MNHEY and CDR2 SVGAGI. This chain's CDR3 is CVSSYSMDSGANVLSF. The CDR3 DNA reads TGTGTCAGCAGTTACTCGATGGACTCTGGAGCCAACGTCCTGAGTTTC.

This clonotype was counted many times. This sequence joins TRBV28 and TRBJ2-6; 12 bases agree with TRBD1. The CDR3 has 17 residues. Trimming at V came to 7 bases and at J to 4 bases, leaving 8 bases not matched to a gene. The germline V gene has CDR1 MDHEN and CDR2 SYDVKM. For the CDR3, the DNA is TGTGCCAGCAAACCGGGACAGGGGGCGTCAGGGGCCAACGTCCTGACTTTC. It yields the protein CASKPGQGASGANVLTF.